This T cell receptor (beta chain) was sequenced for a study of blood T cell repertoires in COVID-19. Study-level information: Italy, Spain and the United States were the sources of the convalescent and acute COVID-19 samples. PBMCs, B-cell-depleted T cells, or T cells were the source of the cDNA or gDNA that made up the material.

The Seattle patients, enrolled during active infection, were followed longitudinally. Under the authors' procedure: Reference gene primer amplification in the assay estimated nucleated cell counts. TCRdb's copy holds only in-frame clones and misses some; the assay was immunoSEQ multiplex PCR. The V and J calls and the clone size are those of that table, but D and trimming were determined from the DNA. This repertoire shows around 180,000 clones, around 82% found once; its top ten account for about 6.9%. The CDR3 runs to 14 residues. The J segment lost 7 bases and the V segment lost 10 bases, leaving 12 bases of the junction unmatched. Germline V gene data show CDR1 as MNHEY and CDR2 as SVGAGI.

This chain joins TRBV6-5 and TRBJ1-5; 8 bases align to TRBD1. This receptor was taken from a man aged 80 or over with COVID-19, enrolled during active disease. The sequenced material came from peripheral blood. The CDR3 reads CATRVGQGTQPQHF. The DNA for the CDR3 is TGTGCCACCCGTGTTGGACAGGGCACCCAGCCCCAGCATTTT.